This TCR beta chain was captured in a study of shared clonotypes between healthy human individuals. Study background: Per donor, three plates held CD4 naive cells, three held CD4 memory, two held CD8 naive and one held CD8 memory. General observations from the study: Rarefaction showed that sequencing of sorted subsets was incomplete (despite large depth). Generation probabilities were higher for clonotypes shared across all four sorted-subset donors than for unshared ones.

Measured with immunoSEQ multiplex PCR; TCRdb has only the in-frame clones, and not every one. The sample lists more than 2 million clones, about 95% occurring once. On this clone: What it binds is not known.

Germline CDR1 KGHSH, CDR2 LQKENI. V dropped 3 bases and J dropped 0; count of bases not matched to a gene: 5. This CDR3 region has 15 residues. This chain uses TRBV18 with TRBJ2-7; TRBD1 matches 7 bases. Source material: naive CD4+ T cells sorted from blood. As to subset: CD45RA+ positively selected. The source of this sequence is a man aged 18 to 30 in good health. The CDR3 DNA reads as TGTGCCAGCTCACCGCCCGGACAGGTCTCCTACGAGCAGTACTTC. It codes for CASSPPGQVSYEQYF.